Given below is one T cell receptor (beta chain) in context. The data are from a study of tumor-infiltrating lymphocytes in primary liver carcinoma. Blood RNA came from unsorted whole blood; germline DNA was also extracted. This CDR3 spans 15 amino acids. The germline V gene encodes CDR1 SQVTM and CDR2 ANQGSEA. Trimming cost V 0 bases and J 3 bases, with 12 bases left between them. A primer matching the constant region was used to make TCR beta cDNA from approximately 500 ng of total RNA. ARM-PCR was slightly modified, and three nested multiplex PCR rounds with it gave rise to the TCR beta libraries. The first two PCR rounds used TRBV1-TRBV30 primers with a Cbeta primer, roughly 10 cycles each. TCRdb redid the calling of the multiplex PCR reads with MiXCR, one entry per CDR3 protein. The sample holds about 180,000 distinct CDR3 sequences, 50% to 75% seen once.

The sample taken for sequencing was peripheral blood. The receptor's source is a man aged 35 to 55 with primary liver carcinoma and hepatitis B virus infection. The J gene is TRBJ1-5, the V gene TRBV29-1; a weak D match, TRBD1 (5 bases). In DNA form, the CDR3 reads TGCAGCGTTGAAGATTCCGGACATCCCAATCAGCCCCAGCATTTT. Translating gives CSVEDSGHPNQPQHF.